The 18 T cell receptor beta chains in this list originate from one sample, sequenced in a study of blood T cells in healthy people across ages (dated by TCRdb to between 2014 and 2017). Libraries were prepared through 5' RACE. TCRdb records Illumina HiSeq 2500 as the sequencer. The second PCR ran for roughly 7 to 12 cycles and used a J-beta primer mix along with a sample-barcoded 5' primer. The public reads were quality trimmed at Q25 with fastp and then assembled into clones with MiXCR by TCRdb, keeping productive beta chains. All rows with the same CDR3 protein become a single entry with the most common DNA and genes. The sample data list over 1.5 million distinct CDR3 sequences, and 49% of these were observed just once. The top ten hold approximately 2% of the sample. Input material: blood. The receptors stem from a woman in her forties in good health.

The V gene is TRBV28, the J gene TRBJ1-5; 8 bases agree with TRBD1. Trimming at V came to 4 bases and at J to 1 base, leaving 6 bases not matched to a gene. The CDR3 contains 16 residues. CDR1 is MDHEN, CDR2 SYDVKM, per germline. DNA for the CDR3: TGTGCCAGCAGTTCACTGTACAGGGGGAGCAATCAGCCCCAGCATTTT. Translating it yields CASSSLYRGSNQPQHF.

J is TRBJ2-2 and V is TRBV4-3; 9 nucleotides agree with TRBD1. The length of the CDR3 is 17 residues. The germline gives CDR1 LGHNA, CDR2 YSLEER. The V gene end was trimmed by 0 bases and the J gene end by 6 bases; junction bases not matched to a gene: 8. The CDR3 sequence: CASSQDWGQGFAGELFF. For the CDR3, the DNA is TGCGCCAGCAGCCAAGATTGGGGACAGGGTTTCGCCGGGGAGCTGTTTTTT.

The V call is TRBV10-3, the J call TRBJ2-1; 11 bases map to TRBD2. The germline V gene has CDR1 ENHRY and CDR2 SYGVKD. With V trimmed by 3 bases and J by 10 bases, 8 bases remained unmatched. The CDR3 runs to 15 residues. CDR3 nucleotide sequence: TGTGCCATCAGTGATGGAGTAGCGGGGGGGAGGGAGCAGTTCTTC. This encodes CAISDGVAGGREQFF.

The chain recombines TRBV3-1 with TRBJ2-4, with D perhaps matching TRBD2 (5 bases). The DNA end is a closer match to TRBJ2-5, so the J assignment may be wrong. The CDR3 sequence is 15 residues long. CDR1 and CDR2 (germline): LGHDT, YNNKEL (reference sequence). The CDR3 bases are TGTGCCAGCAGCCAAGGATTTACGGGGAAAGAGACCCAGTACTTC. The encoded protein is CASSQGFTGKETQYF.

The chain carries TRBV7-2 and TRBJ2-7; 13 positions match TRBD2. This CDR3 comprises 16 residues. The ends lost 4 bases at V and 3 bases at J; junction bases unmatched: 6. CDR1 is SGHTA, CDR2 FQGNSA, per germline. The CDR3: CASSWGTSGVIYEQYF. DNA for the CDR3: TGTGCCAGCAGCTGGGGGACTAGCGGGGTGATCTACGAGCAGTACTTC.

The chain combines TRBV27 with TRBJ1-5, with D possibly matching TRBD1 (6 bases). The CDR3 is made up of 15 amino acids. From germline, CDR1 is MNHEY and CDR2 SMNVEV (reference sequence). V was pared by 2 bases and J by 4 bases, with 12 bases between. CDR3 protein: CASSLGQIPNQPQHF. CDR3 in DNA: TGTGCCAGCAGTTTAGGACAGATCCCTAATCAGCCCCAGCATTTT.

Ten or more counts support this clonotype. This chain uses TRBV7-2 with TRBJ2-5, with D tentatively TRBD1 or TRBD2 (5 bases each). The CDR3 loop spans 11 amino acids. Germline V gene lookup returns CDR1 SGHTA and CDR2 FQGNSA. V gave up 8 bases and J gave up 5 bases, with 9 bases separating them. The CDR3 spells CASGGSETQYF. CDR3 nucleotide sequence: TGTGCCAGCGGGGGATCGGAGACCCAGTACTTC.

The chain couples TRBV5-1 to TRBJ2-5, with D perhaps matching TRBD2 (5 bases). Germline V lookup: CDR1 SGHRS, CDR2 YFSETQ. The V gene lost 4 bases and the J gene lost 4 bases, with 20 bases spanning the gap. The CDR3 runs 16 residues. CDR3 loop: CASSRGRRPEGETQYF. Here the CDR3 DNA reads TGCGCCAGCAGCCGAGGGCGACGACCCGAGGGAGAGACCCAGTACTTC.

Only a few counts were recorded for this clonotype. The V and J genes are TRBV7-9 and TRBJ2-1; no firm D call. The CDR3 is made up of 14 amino acids. The V gene's germline CDR1 is SEHNR and CDR2 FQNEAQ (reference sequence). V was trimmed by 5 bases and J by 5 bases, leaving 13 bases between them. Here the CDR3 reads CASSPRRANNEQFF. In DNA form, the CDR3 reads TGTGCCAGCAGCCCCCGTCGCGCGAACAATGAGCAGTTCTTC.

The chain recombines TRBV2 with TRBJ2-1; 7 bases are a match to TRBD2. The V segment lost 5 bases and the J segment 4 bases; nucleotides outside the gene matches: 8. The length of the CDR3 is 15 residues. Germline CDR1 reads SNHLY; CDR2 reads FYNNEI. The CDR3 DNA follows: TGTGCCAGCAGTAAACTTGCGGGGGATTACAATGAGCAGTTCTTC. Its protein is CASSKLAGDYNEQFF.

J is TRBJ2-1 and V is TRBV12-3 or TRBV12-4; D is perhaps TRBD1 (5 bases). CDR3 length: 12 residues. V was clipped by 6 bases and J by 9 bases, with 12 bases between them. CDR3 coding DNA: TGTGCCAGCAGCCTCAGGGTCTTTGAGCAGTTCTTC. This codes for CASSLRVFEQFF.

CDR3 DNA sequence: TGCGCCAGCAGCCAAGACCTGAAAAACTATGGCTACACCTTC. Protein sequence: CASSQDLKNYGYTF. The chain uses TRBV4-3 and TRBJ1-2; D remains unclear. This CDR3 has 14 residues. Trimming removed 0 bases from V and 2 bases from J, with 7 bases in between. Germline V gene lookup returns CDR1 LGHNA and CDR2 YSLEER.

This clonotype was seen more than once but under ten times. The chain combines TRBV5-1 with TRBJ2-7; D remains ambiguous. Germline assignment: CDR1 SGHRS and CDR2 YFSETQ. V dropped 2 bases and J dropped 10 bases, with 16 bases sitting between them. This CDR3 has 13 amino acids. The CDR3: CASSFSQTSTQYF. The CDR3 coding sequence is TGCGCCAGCAGCTTCTCACAAACCAGCACCCAGTACTTC.

V and J are TRBV20-1 and TRBJ2-7; D is ambiguous. With 3 bases removed from V and 6 bases from J, the gap between germline ends came to 12 bases. The CDR3 extends over 12 amino acids. Germline assignment: CDR1 DFQATT and CDR2 SNEGSKA (reference sequence). CDR3 loop: CSARASPCEQYF. CDR3 DNA sequence: TGCAGTGCTAGGGCTTCTCCCTGCGAGCAGTACTTC.

The chain has TRBV4-3 and TRBJ2-7, with D hard to call. CDR3 length: 16 amino acids. Trimming pared 0 bases from V and 0 bases from J, leaving 12 bases between. Germline CDR1 reads LGHNA; CDR2 reads YSLEER. The CDR3 DNA sequence: TGCGCCAGCAGCCAAGATTGGGGTCTGAGCTCCTACGAGCAGTACTTC. Its protein product is CASSQDWGLSSYEQYF.

Details on this clonotype: Germline is not matched at one junction end, which may reflect a read error. The chain employs TRBV28 and TRBJ2-7; D may be TRBD1 (6 bases). The V gene's germline CDR1 is MDHEN and CDR2 SYDVKM. The CDR3 is made up of 12 amino acids. CDR3: CASSDRYDEQYF. CDR3 DNA: TGTGCTAGCAGTGACAGGTACGACGAGCAGTACTTC.

The CDR3 reads CASSARDRSSYEQYF. The CDR3 DNA reads as TGTGCCAGCAGTGCAAGGGACAGATCATCCTACGAGCAGTACTTC. The rearrangement links TRBV6-1 to TRBJ2-7; 7 bases align to TRBD1. The CDR3 runs 15 residues. The V gene's germline CDR1 is MNHNS and CDR2 SASEGT. V shed 4 bases, J shed 1 base, and the junction held 7 bases outside the gene matches.

The J gene is TRBJ2-7, the V gene TRBV10-3; TRBD1 matches 9 bases. The end of the DNA aligns better with TRBJ2-5, so the J call may be wrong. The CDR3 loop spans 13 amino acids. CDR1 is ENHRY and CDR2 is SYGVKD in the germline V gene. The DNA for the CDR3 is TGTGCCACCGAGGGACAGGGTAGTGAGACCCAGTACTTC. Protein: CATEGQGSETQYF.